The table lists the clone carrying this TCR beta chain with a few counts. Antigen unknown. The PCR was carried out with 60 Vbeta primers and 13 Jbeta primers. Repertoires were generated with immunoSEQ multiplex PCR, while TCRdb's copy carries only in-frame clones and drops some. Of approximately 140,000 clones detected, about 85% appear once; the ten largest clones hold roughly 3.6%. This donor's CMV serostatus is unrecorded. CDR1 is LGHNA, CDR2 YNFKEQ, per germline. This CDR3 is built from 18 residues. Germline trimming cut 0 bases from V and 1 base from J; bases unmatched to any gene: 6. This record comes from a study of cytomegalovirus exposure and HLA in healthy donors. General study results and limits: There was a cluster of highly shared sequence variants that was likely a sequencing artifact.

The sample was PBMCs. The chain links TRBV4-2 to TRBJ2-3; 11 nucleotides align to TRBD2. This sequence originates from a human donor in good health. CDR3 in amino acids: CASSQDGGGLAGTDTQYF. CDR3 DNA: TGTGCCAGCAGCCAAGATGGTGGGGGACTAGCGGGCACAGATACGCAGTATTTT.